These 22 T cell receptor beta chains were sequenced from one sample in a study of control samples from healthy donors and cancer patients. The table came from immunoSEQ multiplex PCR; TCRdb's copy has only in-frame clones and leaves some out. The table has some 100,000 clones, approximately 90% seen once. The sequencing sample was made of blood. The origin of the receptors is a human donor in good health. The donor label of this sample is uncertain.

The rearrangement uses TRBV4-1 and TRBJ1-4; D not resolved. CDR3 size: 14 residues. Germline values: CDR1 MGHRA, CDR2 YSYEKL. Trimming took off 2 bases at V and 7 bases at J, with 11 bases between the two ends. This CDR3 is CASSQNLYTEKLFF. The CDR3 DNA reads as TGCGCCAGCAGCCAAAATCTTTACACTGAAAAACTGTTTTTT.

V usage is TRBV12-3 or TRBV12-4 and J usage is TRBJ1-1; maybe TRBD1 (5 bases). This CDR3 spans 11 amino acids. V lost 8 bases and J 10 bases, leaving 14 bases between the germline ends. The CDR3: CASGPGPPAFF. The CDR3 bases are TGTGCCAGCGGGCCGGGACCCCCAGCTTTCTTT.

Here the CDR3 reads CASSPQGVSGYTF. In nucleotides, the CDR3 is TGTGCCAGCAGCCCTCAGGGAGTGAGCGGCTACACCTTC. V gene TRBV7-9 combines with J gene TRBJ1-2, with a possible D match to TRBD1 (5 bases). The CDR3 consists of 13 residues. V lost 5 bases to trimming and J lost 8 bases, with 15 bases between them. Germline V gene lookup returns CDR1 SEHNR and CDR2 FQNEAQ (reference sequence).

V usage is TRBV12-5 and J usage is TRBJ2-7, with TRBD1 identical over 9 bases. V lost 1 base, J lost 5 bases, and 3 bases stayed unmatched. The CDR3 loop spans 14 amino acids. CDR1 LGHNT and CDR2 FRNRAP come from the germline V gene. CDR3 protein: CASGLGTGVNEQYV. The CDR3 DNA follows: TGTGCTAGTGGTTTGGGGACAGGGGTGAACGAGCAGTACGTC.

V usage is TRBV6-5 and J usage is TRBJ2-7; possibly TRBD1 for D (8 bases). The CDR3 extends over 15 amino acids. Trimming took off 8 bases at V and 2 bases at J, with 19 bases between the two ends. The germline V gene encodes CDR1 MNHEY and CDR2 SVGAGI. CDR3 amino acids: CASEGREQGAYEQYF. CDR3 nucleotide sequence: TGTGCCAGCGAGGGGAGGGAACAGGGGGCCTACGAGCAGTACTTC.

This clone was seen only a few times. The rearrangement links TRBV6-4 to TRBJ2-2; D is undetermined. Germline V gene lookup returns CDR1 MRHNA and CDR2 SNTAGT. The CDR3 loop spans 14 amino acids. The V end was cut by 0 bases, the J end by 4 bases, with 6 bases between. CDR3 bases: TGTGCCAGCAGTGACTCCTCTTCCACCGGGGAGCTGTTTTTT. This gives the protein CASSDSSSTGELFF.

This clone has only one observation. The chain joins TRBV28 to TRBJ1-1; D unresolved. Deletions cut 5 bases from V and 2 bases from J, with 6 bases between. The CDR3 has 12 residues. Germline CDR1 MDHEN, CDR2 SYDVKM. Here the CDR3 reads CASSGVNTEAFF. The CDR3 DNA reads TGTGCCAGCAGTGGTGTAAACACTGAAGCTTTCTTT.

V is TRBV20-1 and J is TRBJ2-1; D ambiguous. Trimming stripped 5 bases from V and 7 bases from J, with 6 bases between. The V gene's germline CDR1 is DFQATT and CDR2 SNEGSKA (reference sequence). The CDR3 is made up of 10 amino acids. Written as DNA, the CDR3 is TGCAGTGCTGTGGGTAATGAGCAGTTCTTC. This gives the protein CSAVGNEQFF.

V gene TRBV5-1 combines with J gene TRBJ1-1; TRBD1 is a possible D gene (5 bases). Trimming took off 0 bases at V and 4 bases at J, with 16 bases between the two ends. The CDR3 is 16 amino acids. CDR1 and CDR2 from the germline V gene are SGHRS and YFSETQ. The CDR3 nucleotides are TGCGCCAGCAGCTTGGGGCAGACTTCGGGGGTCACTGAAGCTTTCTTT. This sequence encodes CASSLGQTSGVTEAFF. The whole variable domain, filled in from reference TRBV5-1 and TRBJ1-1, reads KAGVTQTPRYLIKTRGQQVTLSCSPISGHRSVSWYQQTPGQGLQFLFEYFSETQRNKGNFPGRFSGRQFSNSRSEMNVSTLELGDSALYLCASSLGQTSGVTEAFFGQGTRLTVV.

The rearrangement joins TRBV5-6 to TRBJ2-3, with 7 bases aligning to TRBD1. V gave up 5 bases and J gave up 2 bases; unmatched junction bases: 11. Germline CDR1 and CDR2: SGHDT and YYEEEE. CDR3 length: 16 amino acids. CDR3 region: CASSRTSGGHTDTQYF. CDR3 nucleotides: TGTGCCAGCAGTCGAACCTCAGGGGGACACACAGATACGCAGTATTTT.

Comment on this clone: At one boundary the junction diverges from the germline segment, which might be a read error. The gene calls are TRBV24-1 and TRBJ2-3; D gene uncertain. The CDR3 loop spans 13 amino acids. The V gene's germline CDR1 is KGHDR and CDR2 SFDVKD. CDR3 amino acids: CATGDGSTDTQYF. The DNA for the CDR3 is TGTGCCACCGGTGACGGAAGCACAGATACGCAGTATTTT.

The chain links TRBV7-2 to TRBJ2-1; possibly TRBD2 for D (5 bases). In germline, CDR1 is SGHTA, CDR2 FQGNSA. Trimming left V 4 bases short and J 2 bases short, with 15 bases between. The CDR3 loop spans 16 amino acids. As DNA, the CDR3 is TGTGCCAGCAGCTCCAAGAGGAGGTTCGCCTACAATGAGCAGTTCTTC. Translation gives CASSSKRRFAYNEQFF. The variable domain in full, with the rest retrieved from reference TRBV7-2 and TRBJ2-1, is GAGVSQSPSNKVTEKGKDVELRCDPISGHTALYWYRQSLGQGLEFLIYFQGNSAPDKSGLPSDRFSAERTGGSVSTLTIQRTQQEDSAVYLCASSSKRRFAYNEQFFGPGTRLTVL.

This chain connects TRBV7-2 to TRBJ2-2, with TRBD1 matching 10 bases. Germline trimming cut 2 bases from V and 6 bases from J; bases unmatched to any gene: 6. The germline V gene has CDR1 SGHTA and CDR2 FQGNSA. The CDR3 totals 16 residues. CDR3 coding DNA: TGTGCCAGCAGCTTACATGGGGGACAGGGGTCCGGGGAGCTGTTTTTT. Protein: CASSLHGGQGSGELFF. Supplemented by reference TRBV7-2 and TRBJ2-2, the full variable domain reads GAGVSQSPSNKVTEKGKDVELRCDPISGHTALYWYRQSLGQGLEFLIYFQGNSAPDKSGLPSDRFSAERTGGSVSTLTIQRTQQEDSAVYLCASSLHGGQGSGELFFGEGSRLTVL.

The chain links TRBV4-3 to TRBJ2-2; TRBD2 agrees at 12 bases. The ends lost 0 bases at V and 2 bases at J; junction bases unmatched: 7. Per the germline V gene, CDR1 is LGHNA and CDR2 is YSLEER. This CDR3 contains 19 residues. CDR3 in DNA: TGCGCCAGCAGCCAAGATTTACTAGCGGGGGGCAGTAACACCGGGGAGCTGTTTTTT. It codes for CASSQDLLAGGSNTGELFF.

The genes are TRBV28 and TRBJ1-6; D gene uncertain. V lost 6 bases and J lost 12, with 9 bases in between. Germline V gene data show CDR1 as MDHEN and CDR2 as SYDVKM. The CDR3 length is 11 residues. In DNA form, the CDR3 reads TGTGCCAGCAGATCTAAGAGACCCCTCCACTTT. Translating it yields CASRSKRPLHF.

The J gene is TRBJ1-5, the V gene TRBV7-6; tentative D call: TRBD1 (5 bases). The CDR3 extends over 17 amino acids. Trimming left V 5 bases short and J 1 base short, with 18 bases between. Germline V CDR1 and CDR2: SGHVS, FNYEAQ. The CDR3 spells CASSIHPRGDSNQPQHF. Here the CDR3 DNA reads TGTGCCAGCAGCATCCATCCCCGAGGGGACAGCAATCAGCCCCAGCATTTT.

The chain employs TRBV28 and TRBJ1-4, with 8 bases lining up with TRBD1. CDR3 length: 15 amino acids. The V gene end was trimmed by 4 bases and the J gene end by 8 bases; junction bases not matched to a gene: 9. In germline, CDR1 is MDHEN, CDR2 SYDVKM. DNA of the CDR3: TGTGCCAGCAGTTCGAAACTCAGGGGGCTGGAAAAACTGTTTTTT. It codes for CASSSKLRGLEKLFF.

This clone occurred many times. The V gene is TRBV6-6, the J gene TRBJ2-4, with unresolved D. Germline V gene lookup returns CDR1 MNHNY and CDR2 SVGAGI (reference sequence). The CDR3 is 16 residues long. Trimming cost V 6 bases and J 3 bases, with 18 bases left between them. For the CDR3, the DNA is TGTGCCAGCAGAATATACTCGACCGCCAGCAAAAACATTCAGTACTTC. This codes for CASRIYSTASKNIQYF.

DNA for the CDR3: TGTGCCAGTAGTATCCACGATCTGGGACAGGGGACACCCCTCCACTTT. It specifies CASSIHDLGQGTPLHF. V usage is TRBV19 and J usage is TRBJ1-6; 10 bases line up with TRBD1. The V and J ends lost 3 bases and 11 bases, in that order; junction bases with no gene match: 10. In germline, CDR1 is LNHDA, CDR2 SQIVND (reference sequence). CDR3 size: 16 residues.

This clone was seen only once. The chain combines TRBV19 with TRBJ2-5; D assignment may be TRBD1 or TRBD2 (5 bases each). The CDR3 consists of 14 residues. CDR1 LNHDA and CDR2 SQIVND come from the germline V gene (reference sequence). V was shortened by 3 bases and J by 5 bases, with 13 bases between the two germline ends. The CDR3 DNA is TGTGCCAGTAGTATTACGGGGCAGGTGGAGACCCAGTACTTC. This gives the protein CASSITGQVETQYF.

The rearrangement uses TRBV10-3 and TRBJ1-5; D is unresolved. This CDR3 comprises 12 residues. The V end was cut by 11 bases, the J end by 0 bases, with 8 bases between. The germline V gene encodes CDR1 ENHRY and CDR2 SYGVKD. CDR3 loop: CAAADSNQPQHF. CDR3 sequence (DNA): TGTGCCGCGGCAGATAGCAATCAGCCCCAGCATTTT.

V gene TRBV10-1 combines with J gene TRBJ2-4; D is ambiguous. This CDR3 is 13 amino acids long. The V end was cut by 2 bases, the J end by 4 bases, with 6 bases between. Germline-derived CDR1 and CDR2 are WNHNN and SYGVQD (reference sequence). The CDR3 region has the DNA TGCGCCAGCAGTGAGCCGGATAAAAACATTCAGTACTTC. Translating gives CASSEPDKNIQYF.